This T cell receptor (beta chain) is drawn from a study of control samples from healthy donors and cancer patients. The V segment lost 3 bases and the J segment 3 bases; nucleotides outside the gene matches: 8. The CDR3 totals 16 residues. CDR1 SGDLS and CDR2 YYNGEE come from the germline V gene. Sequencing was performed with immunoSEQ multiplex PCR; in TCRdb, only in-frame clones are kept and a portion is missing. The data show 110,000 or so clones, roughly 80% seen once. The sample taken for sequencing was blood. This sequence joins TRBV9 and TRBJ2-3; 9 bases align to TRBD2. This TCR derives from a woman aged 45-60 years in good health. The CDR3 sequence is CASSGVGGGATDTQYF. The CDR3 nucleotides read TGTGCCAGCAGCGGGGTCGGCGGGGGGGCAACAGATACGCAGTATTTT.